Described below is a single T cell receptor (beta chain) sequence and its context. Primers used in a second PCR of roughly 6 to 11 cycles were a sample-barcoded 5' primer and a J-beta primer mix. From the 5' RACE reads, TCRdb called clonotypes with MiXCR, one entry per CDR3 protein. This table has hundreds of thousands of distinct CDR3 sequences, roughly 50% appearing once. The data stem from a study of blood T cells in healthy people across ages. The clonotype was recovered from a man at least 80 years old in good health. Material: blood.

This chain's CDR3 is CASSLWTERIRSPLHF. CDR3 bases: TGTGCCAGCAGTTTATGGACAGAAAGAATACGATCACCCCTCCACTTT. The rearrangement joins TRBV28 to TRBJ1-6, with D possibly being TRBD1 (5 bases). The CDR3 is 16 residues long. V gave up 0 bases and J gave up 10 bases, with 16 bases separating them. Germline V gene lookup returns CDR1 MDHEN and CDR2 SYDVKM.